Detailed here is one TCR beta chain. The source of the sample is a study of T-cell reconstitution after alpha-beta-depleted transplantation in children. The ends were cut back, 6 bases at V and 2 bases at J, with 17 bases in the middle. The CDR3 has 15 residues. Germline CDR1 and CDR2: DFQATT and SNEGSKA (reference sequence). Unique molecular identifiers were used in preparing the TCRbeta library. A single record per CDR3 protein comes from TCRdb applying MiXCR to the PCR reads. The sample lists around 680,000 distinct CDR3 sequences; around 17% were seen once. This sequence joins TRBV20-1 and TRBJ1-5; no reliable D call. This specimen was PBMCs from the stem cell graft donor, taken from the stem cell graft. The TCR sequence derives from a human donor who donated a stem cell graft to a child with acute myeloid leukemia. The CDR3 sequence is CSASTGPQGNQPQHF. For the CDR3, the DNA is TGCAGTGCCTCAACCGGGCCTCAGGGCAATCAGCCCCAGCATTTT.